What follows are 7 T cell receptor beta chains derived from one specimen sequenced in a study of cytomegalovirus exposure and HLA in healthy donors. Researchers ran the PCR with 60 Vbeta and 13 Jbeta primers. Repertoires were generated with immunoSEQ multiplex PCR, while TCRdb's copy carries only in-frame clones and drops some. The data hold 100,000 to 150,000 clones, with around three quarters observed a single time. Material: PBMCs. These receptors came from a man aged 25 to 45 in good health and CMV-seronegative.

V and J are TRBV7-7 and TRBJ2-1, with TRBD2 identical over 8 bases. The CDR3 consists of 15 residues. The V gene end was trimmed by 6 bases and the J gene end by 4 bases; junction bases not matched to a gene: 8. The germline V gene encodes CDR1 SSHAT and CDR2 FNYEAQ (reference sequence). CDR3 sequence: CASSVREGPYNEQFF. The CDR3 nucleotides read TGTGCCAGCAGTGTTCGGGAGGGCCCTTACAATGAGCAGTTCTTC.

The genes are TRBV7-2 and TRBJ2-7, with a weak D call TRBD2 (6 bases). CDR1 is SGHTA, CDR2 FQGNSA, per germline. The CDR3 has 14 residues. Trimming took 5 bases from V and 0 from J, leaving 11 bases between them. The CDR3 region has the DNA TGTGCCAGCAGCGGGCTGGGGGGCTCCTACGAGCAGTACTTC. Amino acids: CASSGLGGSYEQYF.

The chain has TRBV9 and TRBJ2-1, with D possibly being TRBD1 (5 bases). CDR3 length equals 15 residues. Germline V CDR1 and CDR2: SGDLS, YYNGEE. Trimming removed 6 bases at V and 5 bases at J, with 18 bases between. CDR3 sequence (DNA): TGTGCCAGCAATACCCAGTGGCAGGGAAACAATGAGCAGTTCTTC. Translating it yields CASNTQWQGNNEQFF.

The chain employs TRBV10-3 and TRBJ1-2, with TRBD1 as a possible D gene (6 bases). The V end was cut by 5 bases, the J end by 5 bases, with 15 bases between. From germline, CDR1 is ENHRY and CDR2 SYGVKD. The CDR3 loop spans 14 amino acids. The CDR3 DNA is TGTGCCATCAGTTTCCAGGACAGAACTTATGGCTACACCTTC. This encodes CAISFQDRTYGYTF.

The chain combines TRBV19 with TRBJ2-1, with 12 bases that match TRBD2. CDR1 and CDR2 from the germline V gene are LNHDA and SQIVND (reference sequence). The CDR3 extends over 15 amino acids. The ends lost 3 bases at V and 9 bases at J; junction bases unmatched: 6. This CDR3 is CASSIGLAGPAEQFF. The CDR3 nucleotides are TGTGCCAGTAGTATCGGACTAGCGGGGCCCGCTGAGCAGTTCTTC.

This rearrangement joins TRBV19 to TRBJ1-2; 8 bases line up with TRBD1. Germline V gene data show CDR1 as LNHDA and CDR2 as SQIVND (reference sequence). V lost 5 bases, J lost 3 bases, and 2 bases stayed unmatched. This CDR3 has 13 residues. CDR3 nucleotide sequence: TGTGCCAGTAGTGCGACAGGGGACTATGGCTACACCTTC. Translating it yields CASSATGDYGYTF.

This chain uses TRBV9 with TRBJ2-3, with D possibly TRBD2 on 7 matching bases. Deletions cut 0 bases from V and 2 bases from J, with 13 bases between. The CDR3 covers 16 residues. The germline CDR1 and CDR2 sequences are SGDLS and YYNGEE. The CDR3: CASSVAGGRPTDTQYF. As DNA, the CDR3 is TGTGCCAGCAGCGTAGCCGGGGGGCGGCCCACAGATACGCAGTATTTT.